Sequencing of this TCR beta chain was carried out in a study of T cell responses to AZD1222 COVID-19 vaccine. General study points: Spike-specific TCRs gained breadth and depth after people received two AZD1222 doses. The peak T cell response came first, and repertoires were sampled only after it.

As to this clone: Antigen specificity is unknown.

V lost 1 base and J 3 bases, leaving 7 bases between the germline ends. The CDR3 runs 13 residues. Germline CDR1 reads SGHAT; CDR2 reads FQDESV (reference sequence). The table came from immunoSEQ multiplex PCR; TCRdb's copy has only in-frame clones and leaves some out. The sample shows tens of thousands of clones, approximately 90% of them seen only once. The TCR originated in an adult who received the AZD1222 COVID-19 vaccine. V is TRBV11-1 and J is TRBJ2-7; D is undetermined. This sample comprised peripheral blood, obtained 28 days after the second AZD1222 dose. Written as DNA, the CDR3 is TGTGCCAGCAGCTTAGGACCCCTCTACGAGCAGTACTTC. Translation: CASSLGPLYEQYF.